A single T cell receptor beta chain is shown here with its context. Antigen unknown. The sample carries other DNA sequences with the same CDR3. The assay was run at deep level. The repertoire was sequenced with immunoSEQ multiplex PCR; TCRdb's copy has only in-frame clones and lacks some. This sample has about 1.5 million clones, with 96% found just once. The data were obtained in a study of shared clonotypes between healthy human individuals. At the level of the study: Donors were two women and a few men aged 18 to 49. Study results and limitations: Depth of sequencing was expected to influence donor clonotype sharing.

The CDR3 totals 11 residues. Germline loops: CDR1 SEHNR, CDR2 FQNEAQ (reference sequence). Trimming pared 6 bases from V and 2 bases from J, leaving 4 bases between. The investigators split CD4+ cells into a CD45RA+ naive subset and a CD45RA-negative memory subset. This chain joins TRBV7-9 and TRBJ2-5; no clear D gene. The material sequenced was naive CD4+ T cells sorted from blood. Subset described: CD45RA+ positively selected. This receptor was taken from a man between 25 and 39 years old in good health. The CDR3 region is CASSLQETQYF. Here the CDR3 DNA reads TGTGCCAGCAGTTTACAAGAGACCCAGTACTTC.